This record concerns one T cell receptor beta chain sequence. There are many counts of this clonotype. Which antigen it targets is not known. Qualities for individual bases were not recorded, and no much larger clone is one base off. The sequencer listed for this sample is Illumina HiSeq 2500. Quantitative 5'-RACE with molecular barcodes was used to prepare TCR beta libraries. In the original analysis: A new computational method, built on a probabilistic model of VDJ rearrangement, was used to identify disease-linked TCR variants. TCRdb reran the public reads through fastp at Q25 and MiXCR, keeping productive beta chains. Rows are combined by CDR3 protein, so each entry shows the most common genes and DNA. TCRdb assigned the V and J calls; the authors' analysis was not used. The sample records about 500,000 distinct CDR3 sequences, about 5.2% of which are singletons. The top ten constitute under 4.5% of the sample.

The sample is drawn from a study of CD8 T cells in ankylosing spondylitis (dated by TCRdb to 2016 to 2017). For context, the study as a whole: To find TCR variants linked to disease, the study profiled T cell receptor beta repertoires in ankylosing spondylitis patients and healthy donors. In total, the full study cohort was made up of 100 to 140 healthy donors and 20 to 25 ankylosing spondylitis patients. Samples of peripheral blood were taken, and for ankylosing spondylitis patients, synovial fluid was collected as well. Here is what the overall study found, with its caveats: Significant enrichment of the disease-linked clones was reported in matched synovial fluid samples from ankylosing spondylitis patients. In peripheral blood, the disease-linked clones were found at relatively low frequencies and had a CD8+ phenotype. Some TCR beta motif variants had previously been reported in synovial fluid and blood of reactive arthritis patients, which suggested common disease-initiation mechanisms. A TCR beta motif made up of several highly homologous amino acid variants appeared to be characteristic of blood from ankylosing spondylitis patients.

The CDR3 contains 13 residues, cysteine and phenylalanine counted. Of the read, only the CDR3 DNA is kept; its 39 bases are in frame from base 1. Trimming takes 6 bases off V and 8 bases off J; junction bases not matched to a gene: 7. Looking up the germline V gene (reference sequence) yields CDR1 DFQATT and CDR2 SNEGSKA. The source material was blood, either unsorted or a sorted T cell fraction (not recorded which). The origin of this receptor is a male donor with ankylosing spondylitis. Recombination joined TRBV20-1 with TRBJ1-4, with 9 bases matching TRBD1. Read as DNA, the sequence is TGCAGTGCGTCGGACAGGGGAGGGGAAAAACTGTTTTTT. This codes for CSASDRGGEKLFF.